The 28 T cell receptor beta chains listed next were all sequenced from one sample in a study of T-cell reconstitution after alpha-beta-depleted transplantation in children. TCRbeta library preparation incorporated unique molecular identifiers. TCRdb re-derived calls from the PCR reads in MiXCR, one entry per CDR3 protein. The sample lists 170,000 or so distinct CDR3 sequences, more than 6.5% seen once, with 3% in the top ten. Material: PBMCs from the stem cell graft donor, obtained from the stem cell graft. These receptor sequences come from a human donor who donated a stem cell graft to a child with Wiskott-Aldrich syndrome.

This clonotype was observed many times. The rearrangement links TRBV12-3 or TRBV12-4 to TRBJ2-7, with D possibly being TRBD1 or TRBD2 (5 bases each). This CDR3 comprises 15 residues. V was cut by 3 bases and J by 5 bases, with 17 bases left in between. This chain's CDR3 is CASSLLRRGENEQYF. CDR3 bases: TGTGCCAGCAGTTTGTTACGACGAGGGGAAAACGAGCAGTACTTC.

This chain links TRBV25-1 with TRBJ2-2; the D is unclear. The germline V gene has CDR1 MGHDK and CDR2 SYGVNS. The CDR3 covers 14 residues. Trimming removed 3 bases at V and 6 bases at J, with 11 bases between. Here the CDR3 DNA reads TGTGCCAGCAGTGACAGAGGATACCCCGGGGAGCTGTTTTTT. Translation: CASSDRGYPGELFF.

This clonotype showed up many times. The CDR3 DNA reads TGTGCCAGCAGCCCCTTTATGGTCCGAGAGACCCAGTACTTC. This encodes CASSPFMVRETQYF. The rearrangement uses TRBV11-2 and TRBJ2-5; the D is unclear. The CDR3 sequence is 14 residues long. Deletions cut 5 bases from V and 4 bases from J, with 14 bases between. CDR1 and CDR2 from the germline V gene are SGHAT and FQNNGV. The variable domain in full, with the rest retrieved from reference TRBV11-2 and TRBJ2-5, is EAGVAQSPRYKIIEKRQSVAFWCNPISGHATLYWYQQILGQGPKLLIQFQNNGVVDDSQLPKDRFSAERLKGVDSTLKIQPAKLEDSAVYLCASSPFMVRETQYFGPGTRLLVL.

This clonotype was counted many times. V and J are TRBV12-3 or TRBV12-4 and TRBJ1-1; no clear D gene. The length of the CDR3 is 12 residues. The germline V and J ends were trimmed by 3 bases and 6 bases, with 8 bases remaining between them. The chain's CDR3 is CASSFIVPEAFF. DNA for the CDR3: TGTGCCAGCAGTTTTATAGTCCCTGAAGCTTTCTTT.

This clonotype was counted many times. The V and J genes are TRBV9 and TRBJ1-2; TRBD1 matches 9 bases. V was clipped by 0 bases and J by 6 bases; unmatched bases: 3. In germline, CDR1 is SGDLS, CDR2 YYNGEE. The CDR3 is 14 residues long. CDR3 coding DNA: TGTGCCAGCAGCGTAGATGGGACAGGGAATGGCTACACCTTC. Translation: CASSVDGTGNGYTF. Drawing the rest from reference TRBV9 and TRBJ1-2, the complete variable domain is DSGVTQTPKHLITATGQRVTLRCSPRSGDLSVYWYQQSLDQGLQFLIQYYNGEERAKGNILERFSAQQFPDLHSELNLSSLELGDSALYFCASSVDGTGNGYTFGSGTRLTVV.

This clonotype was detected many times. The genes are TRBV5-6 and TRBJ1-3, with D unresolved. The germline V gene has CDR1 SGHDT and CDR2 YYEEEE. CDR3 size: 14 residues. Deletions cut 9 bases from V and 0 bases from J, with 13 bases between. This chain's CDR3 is CATKERSSGNTIYF. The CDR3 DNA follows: TGTGCCACCAAAGAGCGGAGCTCTGGAAACACCATATATTTT.

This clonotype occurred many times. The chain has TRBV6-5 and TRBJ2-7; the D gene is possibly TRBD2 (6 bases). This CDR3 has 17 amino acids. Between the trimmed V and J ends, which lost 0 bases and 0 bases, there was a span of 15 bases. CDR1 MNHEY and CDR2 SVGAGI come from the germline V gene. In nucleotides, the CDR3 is TGTGCCAGCAGTTACTCCGGACCGTGGCGGGGCTCCTACGAGCAGTACTTC. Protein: CASSYSGPWRGSYEQYF.

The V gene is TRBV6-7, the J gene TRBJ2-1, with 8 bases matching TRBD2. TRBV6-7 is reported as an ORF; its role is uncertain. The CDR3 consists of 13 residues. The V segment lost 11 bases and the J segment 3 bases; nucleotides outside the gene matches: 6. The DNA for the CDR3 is TGTGCCTTCTGTAGCGGGGACTACAATGAGCAGTTCTTC. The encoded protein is CAFCSGDYNEQFF.

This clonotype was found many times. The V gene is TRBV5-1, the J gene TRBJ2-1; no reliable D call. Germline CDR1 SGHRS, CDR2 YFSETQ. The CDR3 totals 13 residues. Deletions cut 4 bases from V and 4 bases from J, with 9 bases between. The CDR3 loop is CASSIETYNEQFF. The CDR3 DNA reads TGCGCCAGCAGCATTGAGACTTACAATGAGCAGTTCTTC.

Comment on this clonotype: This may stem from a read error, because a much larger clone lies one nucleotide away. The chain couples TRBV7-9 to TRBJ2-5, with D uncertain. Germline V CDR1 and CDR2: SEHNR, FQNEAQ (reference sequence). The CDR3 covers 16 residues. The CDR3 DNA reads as TGTGCCAGCAGCAACCAACACACTGCGATCCAAGAGACCAAGTACTTC. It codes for CASSNQHTAIQETKYF.

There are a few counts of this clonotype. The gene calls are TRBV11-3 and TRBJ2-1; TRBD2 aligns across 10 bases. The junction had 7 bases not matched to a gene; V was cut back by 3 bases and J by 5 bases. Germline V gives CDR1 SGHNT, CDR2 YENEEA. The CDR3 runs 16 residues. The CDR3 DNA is TGTGCCAGCAGCTTGCTTCTAGCGGGGGCCAACAATGAGCAGTTCTTC. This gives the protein CASSLLLAGANNEQFF.

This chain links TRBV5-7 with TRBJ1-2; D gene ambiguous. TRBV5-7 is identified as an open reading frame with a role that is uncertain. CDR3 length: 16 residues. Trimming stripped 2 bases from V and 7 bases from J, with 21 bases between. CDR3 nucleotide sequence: TGTGCCAGCAGCTTTTATTCACTCTCCGGGAATGGTGGCTACACCTTC. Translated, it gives CASSFYSLSGNGGYTF.

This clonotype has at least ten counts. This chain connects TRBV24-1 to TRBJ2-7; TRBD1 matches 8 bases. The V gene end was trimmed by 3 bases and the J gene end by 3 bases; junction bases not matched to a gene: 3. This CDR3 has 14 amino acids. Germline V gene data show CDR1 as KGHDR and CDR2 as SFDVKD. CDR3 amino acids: CATSDAGTGYEQYF. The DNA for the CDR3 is TGTGCCACCAGTGATGCCGGGACAGGCTACGAGCAGTACTTC.

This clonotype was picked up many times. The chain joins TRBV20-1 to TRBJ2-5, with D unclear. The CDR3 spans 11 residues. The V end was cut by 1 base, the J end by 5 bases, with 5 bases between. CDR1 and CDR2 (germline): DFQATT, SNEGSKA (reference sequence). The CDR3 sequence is CSARAGETQYF. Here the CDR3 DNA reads TGCAGTGCTAGAGCCGGGGAGACCCAGTACTTC.

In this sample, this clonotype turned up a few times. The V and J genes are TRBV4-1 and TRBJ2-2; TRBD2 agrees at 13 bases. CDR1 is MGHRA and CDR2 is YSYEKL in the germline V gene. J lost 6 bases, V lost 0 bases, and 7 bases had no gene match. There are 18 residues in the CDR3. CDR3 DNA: TGCGCCAGCAGCCAAGATGAGGGGACTAGCGGGGCGGCCGGGGAGCTGTTTTTT. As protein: CASSQDEGTSGAAGELFF.

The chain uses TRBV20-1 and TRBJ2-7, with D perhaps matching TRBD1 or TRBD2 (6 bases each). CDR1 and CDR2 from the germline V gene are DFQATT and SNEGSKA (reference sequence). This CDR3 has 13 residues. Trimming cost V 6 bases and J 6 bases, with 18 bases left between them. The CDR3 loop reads CSAMLGGPGEQYF. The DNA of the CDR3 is TGCAGTGCCATGTTGGGGGGCCCTGGCGAGCAGTACTTC.

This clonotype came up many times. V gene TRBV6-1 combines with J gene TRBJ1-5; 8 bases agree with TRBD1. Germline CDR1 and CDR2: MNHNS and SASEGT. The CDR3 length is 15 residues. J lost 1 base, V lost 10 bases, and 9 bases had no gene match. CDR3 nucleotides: TGTGCCACCCAAACCGGGACAGGCAGCAATCAGCCCCAGCATTTT. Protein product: CATQTGTGSNQPQHF.

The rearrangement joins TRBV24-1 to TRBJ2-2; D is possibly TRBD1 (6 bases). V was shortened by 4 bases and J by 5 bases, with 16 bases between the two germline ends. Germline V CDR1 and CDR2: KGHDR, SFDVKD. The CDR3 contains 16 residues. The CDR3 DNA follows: TGTGCCACCAGTGACCTCGGGACAACACCGACCGGGGAGCTGTTTTTT. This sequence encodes CATSDLGTTPTGELFF.

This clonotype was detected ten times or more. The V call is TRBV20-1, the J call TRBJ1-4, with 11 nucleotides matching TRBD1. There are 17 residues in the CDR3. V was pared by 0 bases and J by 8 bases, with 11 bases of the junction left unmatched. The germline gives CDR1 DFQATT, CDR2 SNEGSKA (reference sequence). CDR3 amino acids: CSARDDSGTGGGEKLFF. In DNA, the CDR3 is TGCAGTGCTAGAGACGACTCAGGGACAGGGGGTGGCGAAAAACTGTTTTTT.

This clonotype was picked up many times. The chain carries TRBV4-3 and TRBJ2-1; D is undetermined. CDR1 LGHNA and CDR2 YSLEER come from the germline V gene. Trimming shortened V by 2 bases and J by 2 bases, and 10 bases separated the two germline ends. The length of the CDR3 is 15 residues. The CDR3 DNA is TGCGCCAGCAGCCAATTGCGGTCAGCCTACAATGAGCAGTTCTTC. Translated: CASSQLRSAYNEQFF.

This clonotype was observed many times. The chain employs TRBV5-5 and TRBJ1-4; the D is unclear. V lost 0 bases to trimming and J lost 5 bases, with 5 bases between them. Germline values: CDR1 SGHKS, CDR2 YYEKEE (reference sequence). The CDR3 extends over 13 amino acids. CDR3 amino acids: CASSLAWNEKLFF. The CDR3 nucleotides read TGTGCCAGCAGCTTGGCTTGGAATGAAAAACTGTTTTTT. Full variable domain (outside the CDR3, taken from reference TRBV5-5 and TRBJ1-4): DAGVTQSPTHLIKTRGQQVTLRCSPISGHKSVSWYQQVLGQGPQFIFQYYEKEERGRGNFPDRFSARQFPNYSSELNVNALLLGDSALYLCASSLAWNEKLFFGSGTQLSVL.

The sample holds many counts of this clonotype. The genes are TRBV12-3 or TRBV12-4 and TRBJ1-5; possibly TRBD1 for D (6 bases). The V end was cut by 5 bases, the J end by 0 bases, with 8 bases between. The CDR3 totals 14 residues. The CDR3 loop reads CASSTGYSNQPQHF. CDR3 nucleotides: TGTGCCAGCAGTACAGGGTATAGCAATCAGCCCCAGCATTTT.

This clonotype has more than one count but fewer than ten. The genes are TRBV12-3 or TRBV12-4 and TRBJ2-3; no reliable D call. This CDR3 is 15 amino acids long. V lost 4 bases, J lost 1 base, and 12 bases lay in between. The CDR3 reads CASSSINRRTDTQYF. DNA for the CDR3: TGTGCCAGCAGTTCGATCAACCGACGCACAGATACGCAGTATTTT.

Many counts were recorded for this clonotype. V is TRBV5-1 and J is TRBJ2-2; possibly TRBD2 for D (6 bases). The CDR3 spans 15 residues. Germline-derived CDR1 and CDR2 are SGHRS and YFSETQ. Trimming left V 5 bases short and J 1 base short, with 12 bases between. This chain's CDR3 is CASRPTSLNTGELFF. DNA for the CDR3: TGCGCCAGCAGACCGACTAGTCTGAACACCGGGGAGCTGTTTTTT.

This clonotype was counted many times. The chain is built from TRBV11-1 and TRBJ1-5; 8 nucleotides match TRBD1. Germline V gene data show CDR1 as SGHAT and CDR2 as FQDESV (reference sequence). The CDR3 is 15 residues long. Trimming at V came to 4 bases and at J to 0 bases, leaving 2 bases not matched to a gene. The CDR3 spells CASSSGQDSNQPQHF. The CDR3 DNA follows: TGTGCCAGCAGCTCGGGACAGGATAGCAATCAGCCCCAGCATTTT.

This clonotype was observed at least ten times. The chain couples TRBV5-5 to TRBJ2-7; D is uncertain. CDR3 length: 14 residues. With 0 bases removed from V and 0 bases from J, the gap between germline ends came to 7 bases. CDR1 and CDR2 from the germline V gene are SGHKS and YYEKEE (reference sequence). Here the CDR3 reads CASSLDVGSYEQYF. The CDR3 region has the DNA TGTGCCAGCAGCTTGGACGTTGGCTCCTACGAGCAGTACTTC.

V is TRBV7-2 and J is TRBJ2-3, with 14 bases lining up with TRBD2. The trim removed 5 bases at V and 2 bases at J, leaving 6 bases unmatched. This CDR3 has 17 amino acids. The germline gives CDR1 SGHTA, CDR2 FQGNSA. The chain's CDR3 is CASSNGLAGGFTDTQYF. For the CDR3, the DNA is TGTGCCAGCAGCAACGGACTAGCGGGGGGATTCACAGATACGCAGTATTTT.

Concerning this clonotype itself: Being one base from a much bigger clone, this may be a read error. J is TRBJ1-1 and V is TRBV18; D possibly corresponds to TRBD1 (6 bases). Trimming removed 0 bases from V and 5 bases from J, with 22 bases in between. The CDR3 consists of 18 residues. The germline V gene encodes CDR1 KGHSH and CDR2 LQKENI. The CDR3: CASSPPALDRSVRTEAFF. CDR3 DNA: TGTGCCAGCTCACCACCGGCCTTGGACAGATCGGTAAGGACTGAAGCTTTCTTT.